This passage covers 17 T cell receptor beta chains from one sample sequenced in a study of metastatic and nonmetastatic thyroid tumors. Patients underwent thyroid surgery, and none had received any treatment before it. From the PCR reads, TCRdb re-called clones with MiXCR. The table records 55,000 or so clones, over 15% of them present only once. The specimen was blood. Receptor source: a female donor with papillary thyroid cancer or a benign thyroid nodule (not recorded which). Some clones in this sample may be carry-over from other donors' samples.

In its sample, this clone was seen many times. The chain carries TRBV27 and TRBJ2-7; D not resolved. The CDR3 consists of 13 residues. Trimming shortened V by 0 bases and J by 1 base, and 4 bases separated the two germline ends. The germline CDR1 and CDR2 sequences are MNHEY and SMNVEV (reference sequence). CDR3 nucleotide sequence: TGTGCCAGCAGTTTATCCCCTTCCTACGAGCAGTACTTC. Encoded protein: CASSLSPSYEQYF.

This clone showed up many times. This chain joins TRBV4-1 and TRBJ1-2, with TRBD1 identical over 7 bases. Germline CDR1 reads MGHRA; CDR2 reads YSYEKL. The CDR3 runs to 17 residues. Unmatched junction bases numbered 15, after V lost 3 bases and J lost 5 bases. The chain's CDR3 is CASSHLGSQGVRYGYTF. Here the CDR3 DNA reads TGCGCCAGCAGCCATTTAGGGTCCCAGGGGGTTCGATATGGCTACACCTTC.

Comment on this clone: The junction and the germline gene differ at one end; a read error may be behind it. The V gene is TRBV20-1, the J gene TRBJ2-7; a possible D gene is TRBD1 (5 bases). This CDR3 region has 17 residues. The germline V gene encodes CDR1 DFQATT and CDR2 SNEGSKA (reference sequence). The CDR3 protein is CSARQIPLEQVGLEQHF. DNA of the CDR3: TGCAGTGCTAGACAAATCCCCCTTGAACAGGTGGGTCTAGAGCAGCACTTC.

There are a few counts of this clone. A single base separates this from a much larger clone, so it may be a read error. The chain joins TRBV7-6 to TRBJ2-5; 7 bases map to TRBD2. This CDR3 has 18 residues. Per germline, CDR1 SGHVS and CDR2 FNYEAQ. Here the CDR3 DNA reads TGTGCCAGCAGCCTGGTCGATGGTCTGGCGGGAGTTGAAGAGACCCAGTGCTTC. Amino acids: CASSLVDGLAGVEETQCF.

This clone was detected many times. The V gene is TRBV5-1, the J gene TRBJ2-5; D gene unclear. The CDR3 spans 14 residues. From germline, CDR1 is SGHRS and CDR2 YFSETQ. With 2 bases removed from V and 2 bases from J, the gap between germline ends came to 10 bases. CDR3 loop: CASSLELLQETQYF. In DNA form, the CDR3 reads TGCGCCAGCAGCTTAGAACTACTTCAAGAGACCCAGTACTTC.

This clone was seen at least ten times. This chain joins TRBV28 and TRBJ2-1; 13 bases are shared with TRBD2. This CDR3 contains 16 residues. The germline V gene encodes CDR1 MDHEN and CDR2 SYDVKM. Trimming at V came to 3 bases and at J to 5 bases, leaving 4 bases not matched to a gene. The CDR3 protein is CASSFRTSGSHNEQFF. CDR3 in DNA: TGTGCCAGCAGTTTCAGGACTAGCGGGAGCCACAATGAGCAGTTCTTC.

Many counts were recorded for this clone. The chain combines TRBV6-5 with TRBJ1-2, with D unclear. The CDR3 runs 17 residues. Trimming left V 0 bases short and J 4 bases short, with 18 bases between. CDR1 MNHEY and CDR2 SVGAGI come from the germline V gene. The CDR3 region has the DNA TGTGCCAGCAGTTACTCGCACCAGGCCTACTCCCTCTATGGCTACACCTTC. Residues: CASSYSHQAYSLYGYTF.

The gene calls are TRBV28 and TRBJ1-1; no firm D call. Germline V lookup: CDR1 MDHEN, CDR2 SYDVKM. V gave up 7 bases and J gave up 0 bases, with 9 bases separating them. The CDR3 spans 13 residues. The CDR3 region is CASISSLNTEAFF. CDR3 sequence (DNA): TGTGCCAGCATTTCGAGTTTGAACACTGAAGCTTTCTTT.

This clone was counted between two and nine times. The V gene is TRBV28, the J gene TRBJ1-6, with D maybe TRBD1 (5 bases). Germline loops: CDR1 MDHEN, CDR2 SYDVKM. CDR3 length: 14 residues. V lost 4 bases to trimming and J lost 10 bases, with 14 bases between them. The CDR3 loop is CASSYQGVVSPLHF. The CDR3 nucleotides are TGTGCCAGCAGTTACCAGGGAGTTGTCTCACCCCTCCACTTT.

The V and J genes are TRBV6-1 and TRBJ2-4, with TRBD1 identical over 8 bases. This CDR3 comprises 12 residues. Germline V gene sequence: CDR1 MNHNS, CDR2 SASEGT. Trimming removed 0 bases from V and 13 bases from J; junction bases left unmatched: 2. CDR3 protein: CASSEARDRQYF. In DNA form, the CDR3 reads TGTGCCAGCAGTGAAGCCCGGGACAGGCAGTACTTC.

In this sample, this clone turned up a few times. The chain has TRBV28 and TRBJ2-1, with TRBD2 matching over 7 bases. Per the germline V gene, CDR1 is MDHEN and CDR2 is SYDVKM. V gave up 6 bases and J gave up 4 bases; unmatched junction bases: 6. The CDR3 is 14 amino acids. The CDR3 spells CASRPSGRYNEQFF. As DNA, the CDR3 is TGTGCCAGCAGGCCTAGCGGACGATACAATGAGCAGTTCTTC. Based on the CDR3 plus reference TRBV28 and TRBJ2-1, the full variable domain is DVKVTQSSRYLVKRTGEKVFLECVQDMDHENMFWYRQDPGLGLRLIYFSYDVKMKEKGDIPEGYSVSREKKERFSLILESASTNQTSMYLCASRPSGRYNEQFFGPGTRLTVL.

This chain joins TRBV4-2 and TRBJ1-2; a weak D match, TRBD1 (5 bases). Trimming left V 2 bases short and J 5 bases short, with 24 bases between. Germline V gene sequence: CDR1 LGHNA, CDR2 YNFKEQ. This CDR3 spans 18 amino acids. CDR3 coding DNA: TGTGCCAGCAGCCAAATCGGGACTAGCGGGAGACGGGGGTATGGCTACACCTTC. It is translated as CASSQIGTSGRRGYGYTF.

Many counts were recorded for this clone. The chain links TRBV6-1 to TRBJ1-1, with unresolved D. The CDR3 contains 12 residues. Trimming removed 7 bases from V and 1 base from J, with 7 bases in between. Germline V gene data show CDR1 as MNHNS and CDR2 as SASEGT. CDR3 coding DNA: TGTGCCAGCATTCCCTCGAACACTGAAGCTTTCTTT. Amino acid sequence: CASIPSNTEAFF.

As for this clone: It may be a read error: a sequence one base away is much more abundant. This chain joins TRBV4-2 and TRBJ2-1; D might be TRBD1 or TRBD2, each matching 5 bases. The CDR3 has 16 amino acids. Germline V CDR1 and CDR2: LGHNA, YNFKEQ. V shed 4 bases and J shed 7 bases, with 20 bases lying between them. The CDR3 DNA is TGTGCCAGCAGCCGTGGGGGAGACCTTCGGGTAAATGAGCAGTTCTTC. This encodes CASSRGGDLRVNEQFF.

This clone was counted many times. This sequence joins TRBV11-2 and TRBJ2-3, with 8 bases fitting TRBD2. Unmatched junction bases numbered 21, after V lost 3 bases and J lost 10 bases. The germline gives CDR1 SGHAT, CDR2 FQNNGV. This CDR3 is 18 amino acids long. CDR3 bases: TGTGCCAGCAGCTTCCATCTCCCGGAGGGCGGGAGGTTTTATTCGCAGTATTTT. Amino acid sequence: CASSFHLPEGGRFYSQYF. Looking up the rest from reference TRBV11-2 and TRBJ2-3 gives the full variable domain: EAGVAQSPRYKIIEKRQSVAFWCNPISGHATLYWYQQILGQGPKLLIQFQNNGVVDDSQLPKDRFSAERLKGVDSTLKIQPAKLEDSAVYLCASSFHLPEGGRFYSQYFGPGTRLTVL.

This clone was counted between two and nine times. At one end the junction does not follow the germline gene, possibly because of a read error. The same CDR3 can be traced to other DNA sequences in this sample. This chain uses TRBV6-1 with TRBJ2-6; TRBD1 or TRBD2 may be the D gene (5 bases each). Germline V gene sequence: CDR1 MNHNS, CDR2 SASEGT. The CDR3 spans 15 residues. CDR3 bases: TGTGCCAGCAGTGTAGGAGGCTCTGGGGCCAACGTACTGACTTTT. Amino acid sequence: CASSVGGSGANVLTF.

There are many counts of this clone. The chain couples TRBV20-1 to TRBJ2-5; D perhaps matches TRBD1 (6 bases). CDR1 is DFQATT, CDR2 SNEGSKA, per germline (reference sequence). The CDR3 spans 13 residues. In DNA form, the CDR3 reads TGCAGCACTACGACAGGCTCTTTGTCGACCCAGTACTTC. This codes for CSTTTGSLSTQYF.